This entry features one T cell receptor (beta chain) sequence. Its antigen remains unknown. This specimen comes from a study of siplizumab effects on memory and regulatory T cells. Findings of the study overall: Naive T cells were seemingly more diverse than memory cells, and major contributions to the alloresponse seemed to be made by them.

Produced via immunoSEQ multiplex PCR; TCRdb's table is partial and in-frame only. Counted here are 85,000 to 130,000 clones, about 91% occurring once; the ten biggest clones make up roughly 2.6%. Sequencing used CD4+ T cells sorted from blood. The clonotype originates from a human donor in good health. Some clones in this sample may be carry-over from other donors' samples.

The CDR3 coding sequence is TGTGCCAGCAGCAGTGGACAGGCATATGGCTACACCTTC. Translated: CASSSGQAYGYTF. The chain couples TRBV6-5 to TRBJ1-2; 7 bases are a match to TRBD1. CDR1 is MNHEY, CDR2 SVGAGI, per germline. CDR3 length equals 13 residues. The V gene end was trimmed by 6 bases and the J gene end by 5 bases; junction bases not matched to a gene: 6.